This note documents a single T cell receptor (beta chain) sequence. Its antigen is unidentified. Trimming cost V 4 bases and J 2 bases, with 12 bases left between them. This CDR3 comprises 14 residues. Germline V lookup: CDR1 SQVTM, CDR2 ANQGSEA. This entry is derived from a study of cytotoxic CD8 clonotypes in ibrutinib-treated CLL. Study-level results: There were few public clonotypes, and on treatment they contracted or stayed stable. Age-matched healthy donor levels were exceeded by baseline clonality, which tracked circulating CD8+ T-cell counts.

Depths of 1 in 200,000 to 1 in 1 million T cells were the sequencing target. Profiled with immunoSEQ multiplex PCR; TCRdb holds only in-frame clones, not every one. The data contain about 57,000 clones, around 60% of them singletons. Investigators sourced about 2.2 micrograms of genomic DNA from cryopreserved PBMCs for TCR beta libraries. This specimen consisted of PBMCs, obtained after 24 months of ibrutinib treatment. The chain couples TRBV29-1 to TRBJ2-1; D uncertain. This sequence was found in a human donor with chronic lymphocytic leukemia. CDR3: CSVAWTGTYNEQFF. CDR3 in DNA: TGCAGCGTTGCCTGGACGGGCACCTACAATGAGCAGTTCTTC.